The 4 T cell receptor beta chains presented below share a single source sample, sequenced in a study of OX40 agonist ivuxolimab in advanced cancers. The table came from immunoSEQ multiplex PCR; TCRdb's copy has only in-frame clones and leaves some out. The data hold about 52,000 clones, with roughly nine tenths observed a single time. This sample comprised CD4+ or CD8+ T cells sorted from blood, obtained in a trial of the OX40 agonist ivuxolimab. The receptors originated from an adult with an advanced solid tumor such as melanoma, head and neck, liver or kidney cancer.

The chain links TRBV19 to TRBJ1-1; 8 bases are a match to TRBD1. The ends lost 7 bases at V and 2 bases at J; junction bases unmatched: 15. The germline CDR1 and CDR2 sequences are LNHDA and SQIVND (reference sequence). This CDR3 spans 17 amino acids. Here the CDR3 reads CASTPPWTGNKNTEAFF. The CDR3 coding sequence is TGTGCCAGTACCCCCCCCTGGACAGGGAATAAAAACACTGAAGCTTTCTTT. The full variable domain, rest sourced from reference TRBV19 and TRBJ1-1, is DGGITQSPKYLFRKEGQNVTLSCEQNLNHDAMYWYRQDPGQGLRLIYYSQIVNDFQKGDIAEGYSVSREKKESFPLTVTSAQKNPTAFYLCASTPPWTGNKNTEAFFGQGTRLTVV.

The rearrangement joins TRBV4-1 to TRBJ2-1; 10 bases are shared with TRBD2. Trimming took 0 bases from V and 7 from J; bases not matched to a gene: 9. The length of the CDR3 is 17 residues. The germline gives CDR1 MGHRA, CDR2 YSYEKL. In nucleotides, the CDR3 is TGCGCCAGCAGCCAAGAAGGGAGCGGGGGGGCCCTAAATGAGCAGTTCTTC. The encoded protein is CASSQEGSGGALNEQFF.

The chain links TRBV7-2 to TRBJ2-1, with 8 nucleotides matching TRBD2. V trimming: 3 bases; J trimming: 5 bases; junction bases outside the gene matches: 6. This CDR3 comprises 15 residues. Germline CDR1 is SGHTA and CDR2 is FQGNSA. Here the CDR3 reads CASSFTGGVDNEQFF. Written as DNA, the CDR3 is TGTGCCAGCAGCTTCACCGGGGGGGTTGACAATGAGCAGTTCTTC.

This chain connects TRBV27 to TRBJ1-2, with a possible D match to TRBD1 (6 bases). Trimming took 6 bases from V and 4 from J, leaving 12 bases between them. From germline, CDR1 is MNHEY and CDR2 SMNVEV (reference sequence). The CDR3 has 13 residues. The CDR3: CASSLGGVYGYTF. The CDR3 DNA follows: TGTGCCAGCAGCCTAGGGGGGGTCTATGGCTACACCTTC.